The 5 T cell receptor beta chains presented below share a single source sample, sequenced in a study of T cells in Graves' hyperthyroidism and ophthalmopathy. Authors of the study amplified TCR beta CDR3 regions from RNA transcripts. Using the HTBI primer set, a first-round RT-PCR was run on the TCR CDR3. TCRdb re-called the multiplex PCR reads with MiXCR, one entry per CDR3 protein. This table has roughly 840,000 distinct CDR3 sequences, roughly 40% appearing once. Specimen: blood. These receptors were taken from a man younger than 30 with Graves' hyperthyroidism.

In the case of this clonotype: This clone may be a read error of a much larger clone one base away. V and J are TRBV2 and TRBJ2-6, with D perhaps matching TRBD1 or TRBD2 (7 bases each). Trimming removed 6 bases at V and 2 bases at J, with 20 bases between. The CDR3 loop spans 18 amino acids. The germline gives CDR1 SNHLY, CDR2 FYNNEI. The CDR3 nucleotides read TGTGCCAGCAGGACAGGGTTTGGGGGGGTGGCTGGGGCCAACGTCCTGACTTTC. Amino acid sequence: CASRTGFGGVAGANVLTF.

This clonotype was seen at least ten times. V is TRBV7-2 and J is TRBJ2-7, with D unclear. V lost 5 bases to trimming and J lost 3 bases, with 11 bases between them. In germline, CDR1 is SGHTA, CDR2 FQGNSA. The CDR3 has 13 residues. The CDR3 bases are TGTGCCAGCAGCAGAGGACGGCACTACGAGCAGTACTTC. This codes for CASSRGRHYEQYF.

Many counts were recorded for this clonotype. A much more abundant neighbour one base away suggests this may be a read error. CDR3 region: CASSFQVETQYF. The CDR3 coding sequence is TGTGCCAGCAGCTTCCAGGTTGAGACCCAGTACTTC. This sequence joins TRBV7-9 and TRBJ2-5; no clear D gene. The V end lost 3 bases, the J end lost 5 bases, and 7 bases lay between the germline ends. From germline, CDR1 is SEHNR and CDR2 FQNEAQ (reference sequence). The CDR3 consists of 12 residues.

To note about this clonotype: Given a much more abundant clone one base away, this may be a read error. The chain couples TRBV2 to TRBJ2-5; D is possibly TRBD1 (6 bases). This CDR3 is 13 amino acids long. Germline lookup yields CDR1 SNHLY and CDR2 FYNNEI. The ends were cut back, 6 bases at V and 5 bases at J, with 13 bases in the middle. The CDR3 sequence: CASRGTPGETQYF. As DNA, the CDR3 is TGTGCCAGCAGGGGGACACCGGGGGAGACCCAGTACTTC.

The genes are TRBV27 and TRBJ2-7; no clear D gene. Trimming took off 0 bases at V and 2 bases at J, with 5 bases between the two ends. The V gene's germline CDR1 is MNHEY and CDR2 SMNVEV (reference sequence). The CDR3 loop spans 13 amino acids. CDR3 DNA sequence: TGTGCCAGCAGTTTATCCTGGACCTACGAGCAGTACTTC. It yields the protein CASSLSWTYEQYF.